This TCR beta chain was retrieved from a study of shared clonotypes between healthy human individuals. CD45RO-negative CD8 cells positively selected for CCR7 made up the naive population, which excluded terminally differentiated effector memory CD45RA+ cells. Over several immunoSEQ plates, each subset's genomic DNA was distributed in even portions. The repertoire was sequenced with immunoSEQ multiplex PCR; TCRdb's copy has only in-frame clones and lacks some. Here the sample spans over 750,000 clones, about 96% being singletons. This CDR3 is built from 18 residues. Trimming removed 3 bases from V and 4 bases from J; junction bases left unmatched: 15. Looked up from germline, CDR1 is SGHRS and CDR2 is YFSETQ.

The sequence came from a man aged 25 to 40 in good health. The chain carries TRBV5-1 and TRBJ2-1; TRBD2 agrees at 8 bases. Sequencing used naive CD8+ T cells sorted from blood. CDR3 in amino acids: CASSSLTGAGGKYNEQFF. The CDR3 nucleotides are TGCGCCAGCAGCTCCCTCACTGGCGCGGGAGGCAAATACAATGAGCAGTTCTTC.